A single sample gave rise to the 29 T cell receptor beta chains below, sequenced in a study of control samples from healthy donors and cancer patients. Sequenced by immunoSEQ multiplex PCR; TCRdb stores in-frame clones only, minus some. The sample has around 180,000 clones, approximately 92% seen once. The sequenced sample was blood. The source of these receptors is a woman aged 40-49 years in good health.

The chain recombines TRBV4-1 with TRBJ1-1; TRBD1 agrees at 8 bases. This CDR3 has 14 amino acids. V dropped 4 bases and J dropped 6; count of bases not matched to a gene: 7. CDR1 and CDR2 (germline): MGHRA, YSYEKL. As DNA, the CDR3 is TGCGCCAGCAGCCTTACGACAGGGGCTGCTGAAGCTTTCTTT. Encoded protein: CASSLTTGAAEAFF.

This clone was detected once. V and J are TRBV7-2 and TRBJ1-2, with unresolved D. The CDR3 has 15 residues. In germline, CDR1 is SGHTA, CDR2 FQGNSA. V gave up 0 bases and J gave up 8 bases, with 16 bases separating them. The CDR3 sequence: CASSLAHGGFGGYTF. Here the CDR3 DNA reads TGTGCCAGCAGCTTAGCGCACGGAGGATTCGGCGGCTACACCTTC.

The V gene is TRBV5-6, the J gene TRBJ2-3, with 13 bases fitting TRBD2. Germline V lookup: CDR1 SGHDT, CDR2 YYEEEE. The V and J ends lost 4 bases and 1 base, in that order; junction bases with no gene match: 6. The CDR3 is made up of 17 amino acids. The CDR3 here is CASSRGGLAGRTDTQYF. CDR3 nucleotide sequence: TGTGCCAGCAGCCGGGGGGGACTAGCGGGGCGCACAGATACGCAGTATTTT.

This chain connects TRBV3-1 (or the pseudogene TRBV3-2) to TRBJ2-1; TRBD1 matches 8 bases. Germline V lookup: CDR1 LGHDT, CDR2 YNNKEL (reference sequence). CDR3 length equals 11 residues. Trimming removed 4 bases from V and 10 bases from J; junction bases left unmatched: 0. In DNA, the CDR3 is TGTGCCAGCAGCCGGACAGGGGAGCAGTTCTTC. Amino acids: CASSRTGEQFF.

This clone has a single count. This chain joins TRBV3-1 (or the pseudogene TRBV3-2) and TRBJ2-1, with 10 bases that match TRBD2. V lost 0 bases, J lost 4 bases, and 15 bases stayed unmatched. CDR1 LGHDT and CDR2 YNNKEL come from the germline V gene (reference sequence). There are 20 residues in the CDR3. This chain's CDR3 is CASSQDPRVSGTSVYNEQFF. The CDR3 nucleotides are TGTGCCAGCAGCCAAGATCCGCGCGTTTCAGGGACTAGCGTATACAATGAGCAGTTCTTC.

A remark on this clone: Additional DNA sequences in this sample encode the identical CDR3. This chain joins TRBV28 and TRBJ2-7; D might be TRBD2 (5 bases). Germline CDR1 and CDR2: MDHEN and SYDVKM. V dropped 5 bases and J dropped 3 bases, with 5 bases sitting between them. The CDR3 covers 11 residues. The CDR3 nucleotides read TGTGCCAGCAGTCGGGGCTACGAGCAGTACTTC. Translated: CASSRGYEQYF.

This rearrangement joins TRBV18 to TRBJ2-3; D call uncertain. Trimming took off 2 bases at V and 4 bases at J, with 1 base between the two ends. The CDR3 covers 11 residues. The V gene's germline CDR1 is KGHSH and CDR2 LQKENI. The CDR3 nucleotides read TGTGCCAGCTCACCATCAGATACGCAGTATTTT. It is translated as CASSPSDTQYF.

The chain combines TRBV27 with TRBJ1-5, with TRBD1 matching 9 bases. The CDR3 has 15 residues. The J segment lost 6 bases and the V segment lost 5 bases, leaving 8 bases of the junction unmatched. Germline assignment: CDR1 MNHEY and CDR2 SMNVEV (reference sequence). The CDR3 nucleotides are TGTGCCAGCAGTCTGGGACAGGGACTCGTTCAGCCCCAGCATTTT. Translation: CASSLGQGLVQPQHF.

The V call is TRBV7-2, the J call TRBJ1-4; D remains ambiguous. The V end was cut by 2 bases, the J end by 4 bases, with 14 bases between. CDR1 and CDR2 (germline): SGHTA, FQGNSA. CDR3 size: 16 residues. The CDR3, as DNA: TGTGCCAGCAGCTTATTCCAGGCCCCAAGTAATGAAAAACTGTTTTTT. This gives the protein CASSLFQAPSNEKLFF.

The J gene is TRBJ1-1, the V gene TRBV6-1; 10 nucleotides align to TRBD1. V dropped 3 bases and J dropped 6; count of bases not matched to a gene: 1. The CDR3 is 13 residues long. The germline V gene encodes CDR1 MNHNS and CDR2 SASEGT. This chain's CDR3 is CASSEDRGAEAFF. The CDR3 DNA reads TGTGCCAGCAGTGAGGACAGGGGGGCTGAAGCTTTCTTT.

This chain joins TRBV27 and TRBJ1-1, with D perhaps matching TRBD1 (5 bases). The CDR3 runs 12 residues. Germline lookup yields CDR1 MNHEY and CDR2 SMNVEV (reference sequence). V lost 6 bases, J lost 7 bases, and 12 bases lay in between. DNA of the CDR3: TGTGCCAGCAGCCCCGGGGGAGGTGAAGCTTTCTTT. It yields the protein CASSPGGGEAFF.

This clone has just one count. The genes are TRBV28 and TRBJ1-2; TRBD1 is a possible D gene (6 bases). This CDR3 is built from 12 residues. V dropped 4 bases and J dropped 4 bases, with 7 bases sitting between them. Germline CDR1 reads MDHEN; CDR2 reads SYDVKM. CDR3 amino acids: CASSWTVYGYTF. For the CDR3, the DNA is TGTGCCAGCAGTTGGACAGTCTATGGCTACACCTTC.

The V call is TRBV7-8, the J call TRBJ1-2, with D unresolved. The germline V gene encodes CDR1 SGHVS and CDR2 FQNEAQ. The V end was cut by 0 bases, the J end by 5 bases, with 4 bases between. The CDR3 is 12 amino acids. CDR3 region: CASSLAVYGYTF. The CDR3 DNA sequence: TGTGCCAGCAGCTTAGCGGTTTATGGCTACACCTTC.

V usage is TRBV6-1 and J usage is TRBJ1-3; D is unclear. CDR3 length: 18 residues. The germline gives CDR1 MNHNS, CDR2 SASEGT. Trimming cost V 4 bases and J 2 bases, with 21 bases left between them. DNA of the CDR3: TGTGCCAGCAGTGCCCCCGCGACGAGAATTACAGCTGGAAACACCATATATTTT. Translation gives CASSAPATRITAGNTIYF.

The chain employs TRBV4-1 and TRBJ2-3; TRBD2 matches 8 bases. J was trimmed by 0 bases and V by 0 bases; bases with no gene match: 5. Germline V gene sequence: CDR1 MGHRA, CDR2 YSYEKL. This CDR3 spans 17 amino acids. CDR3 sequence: CASSQDTSGSSTDTQYF. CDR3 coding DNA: TGCGCCAGCAGCCAAGATACTAGCGGTTCTAGCACAGATACGCAGTATTTT.

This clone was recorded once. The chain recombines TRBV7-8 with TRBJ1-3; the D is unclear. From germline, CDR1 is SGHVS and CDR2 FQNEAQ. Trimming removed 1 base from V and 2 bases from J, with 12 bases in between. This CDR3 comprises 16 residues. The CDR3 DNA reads TGTGCCAGCAGCTTAGAGTTGAGGGTTCCTGGAAACACCATATATTTT. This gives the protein CASSLELRVPGNTIYF.

The CDR3 coding sequence is TGTGCCAGCAGTTTCTCCGCAGGGGAATCTTCCTACGAGCAGTACTTC. Translation gives CASSFSAGESSYEQYF. The chain uses TRBV27 and TRBJ2-7; perhaps TRBD1 as D (6 bases). This CDR3 contains 16 residues. V was shortened by 3 bases and J by 1 base, with 16 bases between the two germline ends. Per the germline V gene, CDR1 is MNHEY and CDR2 is SMNVEV (reference sequence).

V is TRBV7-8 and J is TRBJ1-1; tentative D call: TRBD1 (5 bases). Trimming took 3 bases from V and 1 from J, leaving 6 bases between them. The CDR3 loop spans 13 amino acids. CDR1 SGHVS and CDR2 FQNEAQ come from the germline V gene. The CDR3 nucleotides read TGTGCCAGCAGCTTGACAGCGAACACTGAAGCTTTCTTT. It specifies CASSLTANTEAFF. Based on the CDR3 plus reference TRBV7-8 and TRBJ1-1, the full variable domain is GAGVSQSPRYKVAKRGQDVALRCDPISGHVSLFWYQQALGQGPEFLTYFQNEAQLDKSGLPSDRFFAERPEGSVSTLKIQRTQQEDSAVYLCASSLTANTEAFFGQGTRLTVV.

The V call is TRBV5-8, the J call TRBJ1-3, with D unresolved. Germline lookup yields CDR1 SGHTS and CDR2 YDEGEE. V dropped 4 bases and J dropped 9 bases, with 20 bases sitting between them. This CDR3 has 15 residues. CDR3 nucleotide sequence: TGTGCCAGCAGCCCTGGTGTCGGCCTCCGGGCCACCATATATTTT. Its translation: CASSPGVGLRATIYF. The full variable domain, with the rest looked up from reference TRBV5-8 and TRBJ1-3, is EAGVTQSPTHLIKTRGQQATLRCSPISGHTSVYWYQQALGLGLQFLLWYDEGEERNRGNFPPRFSGRQFPNYSSELNVNALELEDSALYLCASSPGVGLRATIYFGEGSWLTVV.

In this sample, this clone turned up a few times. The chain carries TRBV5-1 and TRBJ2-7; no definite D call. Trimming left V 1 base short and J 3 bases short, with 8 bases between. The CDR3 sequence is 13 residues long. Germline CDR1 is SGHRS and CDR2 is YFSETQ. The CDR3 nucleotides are TGCGCCAGCAGCTTGAGCAATAGCTACGAGCAGTACTTC. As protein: CASSLSNSYEQYF. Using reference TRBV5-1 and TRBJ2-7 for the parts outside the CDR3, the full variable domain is KAGVTQTPRYLIKTRGQQVTLSCSPISGHRSVSWYQQTPGQGLQFLFEYFSETQRNKGNFPGRFSGRQFSNSRSEMNVSTLELGDSALYLCASSLSNSYEQYFGPGTRLTVT.

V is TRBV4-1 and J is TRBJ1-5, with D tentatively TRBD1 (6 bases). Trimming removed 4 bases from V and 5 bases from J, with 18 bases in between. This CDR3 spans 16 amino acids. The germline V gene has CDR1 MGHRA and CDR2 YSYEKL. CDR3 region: CASSPTGSRGDQPQHF. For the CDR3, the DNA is TGCGCCAGCAGCCCGACAGGCTCGAGGGGCGATCAGCCCCAGCATTTT.

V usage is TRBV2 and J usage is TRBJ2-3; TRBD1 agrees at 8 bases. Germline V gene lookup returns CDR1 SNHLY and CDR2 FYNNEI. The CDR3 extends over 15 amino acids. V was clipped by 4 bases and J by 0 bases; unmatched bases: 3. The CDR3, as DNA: TGTGCCAGCAGTGTTGACAGGGGAAGCACAGATACGCAGTATTTT. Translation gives CASSVDRGSTDTQYF.

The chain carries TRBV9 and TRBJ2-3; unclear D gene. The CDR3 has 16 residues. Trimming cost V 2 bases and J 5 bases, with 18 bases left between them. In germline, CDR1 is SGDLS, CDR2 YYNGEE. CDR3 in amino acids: CASSVTPATSGDTQYF. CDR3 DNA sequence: TGTGCCAGCAGCGTTACCCCCGCCACGTCCGGAGATACGCAGTATTTT.

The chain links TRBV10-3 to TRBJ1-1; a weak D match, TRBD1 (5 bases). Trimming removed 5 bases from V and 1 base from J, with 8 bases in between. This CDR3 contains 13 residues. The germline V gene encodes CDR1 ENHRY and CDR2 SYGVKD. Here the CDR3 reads CAISIGQNTEAFF. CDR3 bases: TGTGCCATCAGTATCGGACAGAACACTGAAGCTTTCTTT.

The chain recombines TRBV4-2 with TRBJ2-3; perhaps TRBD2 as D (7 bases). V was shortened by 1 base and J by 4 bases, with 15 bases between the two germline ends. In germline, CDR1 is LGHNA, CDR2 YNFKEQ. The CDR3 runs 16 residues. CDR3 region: CASSQVSGEGADTQYF. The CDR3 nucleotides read TGTGCCAGCAGCCAAGTGAGCGGGGAGGGGGCAGATACGCAGTATTTT.

As DNA, the CDR3 is TGTGCCTCATGGGGCCTCTATGGCTACACCTTC. Translating it yields CASWGLYGYTF. This chain connects TRBV6-5 to TRBJ1-2; tentatively, D is TRBD1 (5 bases). Per the germline V gene, CDR1 is MNHEY and CDR2 is SVGAGI. The CDR3 covers 11 residues. Trimming cost V 11 bases and J 4 bases, with 11 bases left between them.

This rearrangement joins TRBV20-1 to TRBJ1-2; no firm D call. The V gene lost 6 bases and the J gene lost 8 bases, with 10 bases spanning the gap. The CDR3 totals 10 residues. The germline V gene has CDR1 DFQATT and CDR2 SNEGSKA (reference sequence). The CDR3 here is CSAPDMGYTF. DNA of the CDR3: TGCAGTGCGCCAGACATGGGCTACACCTTC.

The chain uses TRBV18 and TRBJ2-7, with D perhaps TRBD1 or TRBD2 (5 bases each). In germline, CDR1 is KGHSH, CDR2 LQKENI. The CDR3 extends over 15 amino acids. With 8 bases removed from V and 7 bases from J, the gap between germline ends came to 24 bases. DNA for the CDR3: TGTGCCAGCCAGCCGTTCCCGGGGACCTACGAGGAGCAGTACTTC. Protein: CASQPFPGTYEEQYF.

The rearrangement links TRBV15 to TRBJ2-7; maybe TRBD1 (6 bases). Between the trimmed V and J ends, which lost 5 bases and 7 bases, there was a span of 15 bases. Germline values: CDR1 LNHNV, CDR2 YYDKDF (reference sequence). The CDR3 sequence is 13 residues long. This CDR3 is CATSPDRSREQYF. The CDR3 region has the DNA TGTGCCACCAGCCCGGACAGATCCAGGGAGCAGTACTTC.